These T cell receptor beta chains were read from a single sample in a study of shared clonotypes between healthy human individuals. Measured with immunoSEQ multiplex PCR; TCRdb has only the in-frame clones, and not every one. The sample lists 2 million or so clones; 90% to 95% were seen once. The sequenced sample consisted of naive CD4+ T cells sorted from blood. The receptor source for this set is a man younger than 35 in good health. The CDR3 runs from the conserved cysteine through the conserved F or W. Each record gives: V gene, clone size, D gene, J gene, CDR3 protein, CDR3 DNA. A D gene is named only where the DNA matches it firmly. Size is stated for part of the rows, as once, few or many counts, or as a class when the clone is expanded.

>TRBV5-1|.|TRBD1|TRBJ1-4
CASSSTGGVEKLFF
TGCGCCAGCAGCTCGACAGGGGGCGTTGAAAAACTGTTTTTT
>TRBV25-1|.|TRBD1|TRBJ1-4
CASRSDRDTNEKLFF
TGTGCCAGCAGAAGCGACAGGGACACTAATGAAAAACTGTTTTTT
>TRBV6-6|.|TRBD1|TRBJ2-7
CASSSGQGGTYEQYF
TGTGCCAGCAGTTCCGGACAGGGAGGAACCTACGAGCAGTACTTC
>TRBV28|.|TRBD1|TRBJ1-4
CASSSDSEGAREKLFF
TGTGCCAGCAGTTCCGACTCGGAGGGGGCACGAGAAAAACTGTTTTTT
>TRBV10-3|.|TRBD2|TRBJ2-5
CAISETSGLASETQYF
TGTGCCATCAGTGAGACCTCAGGACTAGCTTCAGAGACCCAGTACTTC
>TRBV7-9|once|TRBD2|TRBJ2-1
CASSGLAGARGYNEQFF
TGTGCCAGCTCCGGACTAGCGGGAGCTCGGGGGTACAATGAGCAGTTCTTC
>TRBV7-8|once|TRBD2|TRBJ2-7
CASSLTSGSREQYF
TGTGCCAGCAGCTTGACTAGCGGGAGTCGCGAGCAGTACTTC
>TRBV6-6|.|.|TRBJ1-1
CASSWTVEAFF
TGTGCCAGCAGCTGGACAGTTGAAGCTTTCTTT
>TRBV4-2|.|.|TRBJ1-2
CASSQEGRGWTNYGYTF
TGTGCCAGCAGCCAAGAGGGCAGGGGTTGGACTAACTATGGCTACACCTTC
>TRBV4-1|.|TRBD1|TRBJ1-6
CASSQEGSRGSYNSPLHF
TGCGCCAGCAGCCAAGAGGGGAGCAGGGGGTCCTATAATTCACCCCTCCACTTT
>TRBV28|.|.|TRBJ1-1
CASSSDSLNTEAFF
TGTGCCAGCAGCTCGGACAGCCTGAACACTGAAGCTTTCTTT
>TRBV7-2|.|TRBD1|TRBJ1-6
CASSFLGTGNNSPLHF
TGTGCCAGCAGCTTCCTTGGGACAGGGAATAATTCACCCCTCCACTTT
>TRBV5-1|.|TRBD1|TRBJ2-5
CASSPRGQGIQETQYF
TGCGCCAGCTCCCCCAGGGGACAGGGGATCCAAGAGACCCAGTACTTC
>TRBV5-4|.|TRBD1|TRBJ2-3
CASSLDRERTDTQYF
TGTGCCAGCAGCCTGGACAGGGAGAGAACAGATACGCAGTATTTT
>TRBV18|.|TRBD1|TRBJ1-5
CASSRDRNSNQPQHF
TGTGCCAGCTCACGGGACAGAAATAGCAATCAGCCCCAGCATTTT
>TRBV9|.|.|TRBJ2-5
CASSVALTGPGQETQYF
TGTGCCAGCAGCGTAGCCCTGACCGGACCCGGCCAAGAGACCCAGTACTTC
>TRBV5-1|.|.|TRBJ1-2
CASSSNSGGYTF
TGCGCCAGCAGCTCTAATTCGGGGGGCTACACCTTC
>TRBV7-9|.|TRBD1|TRBJ2-1
CASSFGTANNEQFF
TGTGCCAGCAGCTTCGGGACAGCTAACAATGAGCAGTTCTTC
>TRBV5-1|.|TRBD2|TRBJ2-5
CASSSLSSGRVLETQYF
TGCGCCAGCAGCTCCTTATCTAGCGGGAGGGTGTTAGAGACCCAGTACTTC
>TRBV7-9|.|.|TRBJ2-1
CASSLASLDEQFF
TGTGCCAGCAGCTTAGCTAGCCTCGATGAGCAGTTCTTC
>TRBV6-5|.|.|TRBJ1-1
CASSYSRQGRTEAFF
TGTGCCAGCAGTTACTCGAGGCAAGGTAGGACTGAAGCTTTCTTT
>TRBV2|.|.|TRBJ1-1
CASLLGQWDTEAFF
TGTGCCAGCCTCTTAGGCCAATGGGACACTGAAGCTTTCTTT
>TRBV6-1|.|TRBD1|TRBJ2-7
CASRGSQGPYEQYF
TGTGCCAGCAGGGGTTCACAGGGGCCCTACGAGCAGTACTTC
>TRBV28|.|.|TRBJ1-3
CASSLRPLGGLGIVPGNTIYF
TGTGCCAGCAGTTTACGACCGCTGGGAGGTTTAGGTATTGTCCCTGGAAACACCATATATTTT
>TRBV30|.|TRBD1|TRBJ1-1
CAWSVVEGAAFF
TGTGCCTGGAGTGTCGTAGAGGGGGCCGCTTTCTTT